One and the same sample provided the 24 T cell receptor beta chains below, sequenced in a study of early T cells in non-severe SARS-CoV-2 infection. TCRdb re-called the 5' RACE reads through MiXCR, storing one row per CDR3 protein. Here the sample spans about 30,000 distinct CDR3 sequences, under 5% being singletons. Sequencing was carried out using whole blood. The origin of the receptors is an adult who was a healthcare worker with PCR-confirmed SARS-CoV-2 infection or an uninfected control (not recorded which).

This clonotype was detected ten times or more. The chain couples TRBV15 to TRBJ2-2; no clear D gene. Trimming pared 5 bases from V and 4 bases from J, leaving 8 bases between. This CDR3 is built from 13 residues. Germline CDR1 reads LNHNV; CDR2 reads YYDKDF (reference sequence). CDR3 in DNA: TGTGCCACCAGCGGCTGGGGCACCGGGGAGCTGTTTTTT. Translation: CATSGWGTGELFF.

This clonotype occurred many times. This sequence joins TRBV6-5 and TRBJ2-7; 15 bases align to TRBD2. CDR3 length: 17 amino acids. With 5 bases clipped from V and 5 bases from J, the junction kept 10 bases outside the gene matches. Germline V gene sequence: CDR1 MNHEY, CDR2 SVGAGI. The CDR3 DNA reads TGTGCCAGCAGTACGAGGACTAGCGGGGGGGCCCGGAACGAGCAGTACTTC. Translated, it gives CASSTRTSGGARNEQYF.

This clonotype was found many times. The CDR3 loop reads CASSIWGNYGYTF. The CDR3 DNA sequence: TGTGCCAGTAGTATATGGGGGAACTATGGCTACACCTTC. V gene TRBV19 combines with J gene TRBJ1-2; perhaps TRBD1 as D (5 bases). From germline, CDR1 is LNHDA and CDR2 SQIVND (reference sequence). The CDR3 totals 13 residues. V lost 2 bases and J 2 bases, leaving 6 bases between the germline ends.

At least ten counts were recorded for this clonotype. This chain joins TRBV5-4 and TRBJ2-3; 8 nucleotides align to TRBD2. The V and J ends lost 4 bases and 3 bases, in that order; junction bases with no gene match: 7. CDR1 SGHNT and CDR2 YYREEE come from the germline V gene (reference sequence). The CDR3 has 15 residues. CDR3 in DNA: TGTGCCAGCAGCCGGGGGGGACCGGGGACAGATACGCAGTATTTT. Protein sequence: CASSRGGPGTDTQYF.

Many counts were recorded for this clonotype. CDR3 region: CASSGLAGGPDTQYF. The CDR3 coding sequence is TGTGCCAGCAGTGGACTAGCGGGGGGGCCAGATACGCAGTATTTT. The gene calls are TRBV6-1 and TRBJ2-3, with TRBD2 matching over 14 bases. J lost 4 bases, V lost 4 bases, and 1 base had no gene match. CDR1 is MNHNS and CDR2 is SASEGT in the germline V gene. The CDR3 extends over 15 amino acids.

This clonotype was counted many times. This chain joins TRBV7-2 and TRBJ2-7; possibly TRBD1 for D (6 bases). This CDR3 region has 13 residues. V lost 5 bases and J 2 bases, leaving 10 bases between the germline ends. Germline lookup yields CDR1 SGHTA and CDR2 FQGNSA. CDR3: CASSAGQTYEQYF. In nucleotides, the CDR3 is TGTGCCAGCAGCGCAGGACAGACCTACGAGCAGTACTTC.

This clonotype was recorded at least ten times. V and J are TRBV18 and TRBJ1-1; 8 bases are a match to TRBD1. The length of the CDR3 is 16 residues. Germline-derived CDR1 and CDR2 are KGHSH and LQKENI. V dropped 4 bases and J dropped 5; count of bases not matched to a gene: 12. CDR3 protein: CASSLRETGVGTEAFF. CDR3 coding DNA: TGTGCCAGCTCACTTAGAGAGACAGGGGTCGGGACTGAAGCTTTCTTT.

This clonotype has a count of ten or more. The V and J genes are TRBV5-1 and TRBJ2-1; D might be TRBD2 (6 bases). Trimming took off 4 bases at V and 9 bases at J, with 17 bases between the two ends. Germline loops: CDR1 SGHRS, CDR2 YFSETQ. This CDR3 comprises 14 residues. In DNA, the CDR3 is TGCGCCAGCAGCCTAGCTGGGAGGAGCGGTGAGCAGTTCTTC. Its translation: CASSLAGRSGEQFF.

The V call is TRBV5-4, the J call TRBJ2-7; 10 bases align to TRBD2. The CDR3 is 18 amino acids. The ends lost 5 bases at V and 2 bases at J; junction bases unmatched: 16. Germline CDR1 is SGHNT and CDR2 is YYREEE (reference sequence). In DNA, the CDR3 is TGTGCCAGCAGGGATTGGGCTAGCGGGGGCCGTAAAACCTACGAGCAGTACTTC. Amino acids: CASRDWASGGRKTYEQYF.

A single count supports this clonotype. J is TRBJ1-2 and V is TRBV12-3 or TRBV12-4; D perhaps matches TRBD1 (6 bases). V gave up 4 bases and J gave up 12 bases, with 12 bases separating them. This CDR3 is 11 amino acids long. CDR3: CASSSQGRNTF. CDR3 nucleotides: TGTGCCAGCAGTTCGCAGGGGAGGAACACCTTC.

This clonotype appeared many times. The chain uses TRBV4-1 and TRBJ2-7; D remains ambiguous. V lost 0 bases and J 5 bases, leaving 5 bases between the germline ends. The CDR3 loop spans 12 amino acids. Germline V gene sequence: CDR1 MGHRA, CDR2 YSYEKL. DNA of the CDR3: TGCGCCAGCAGCCAAGATGGGGACGAGCAGTACTTC. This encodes CASSQDGDEQYF.

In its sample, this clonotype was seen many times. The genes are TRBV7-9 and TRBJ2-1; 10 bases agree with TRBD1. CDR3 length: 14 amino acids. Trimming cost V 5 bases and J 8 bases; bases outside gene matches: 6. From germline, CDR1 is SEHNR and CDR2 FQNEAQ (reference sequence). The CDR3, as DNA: TGTGCCAGCAGCCCCAGGACAGGGGGGGATGAGCAGTTCTTC. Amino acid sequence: CASSPRTGGDEQFF.

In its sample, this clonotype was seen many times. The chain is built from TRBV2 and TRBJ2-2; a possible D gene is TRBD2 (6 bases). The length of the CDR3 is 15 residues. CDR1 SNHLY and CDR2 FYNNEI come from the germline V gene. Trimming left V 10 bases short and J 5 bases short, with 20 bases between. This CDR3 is CANEERVGGTGELFF. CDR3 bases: TGTGCCAACGAAGAGCGGGTCGGGGGAACCGGGGAGCTGTTTTTT.

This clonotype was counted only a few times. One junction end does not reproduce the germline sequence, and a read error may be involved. The CDR3 nucleotides read TGTGCCAGCAGTGAAGACACCGGACAGGGAAAAAGCTTC. Amino acids: CASSEDTGQGKSF. This chain joins TRBV6-1 and TRBJ1-2, with 8 bases aligning to TRBD1. Germline CDR1 reads MNHNS; CDR2 reads SASEGT. This CDR3 has 13 amino acids.

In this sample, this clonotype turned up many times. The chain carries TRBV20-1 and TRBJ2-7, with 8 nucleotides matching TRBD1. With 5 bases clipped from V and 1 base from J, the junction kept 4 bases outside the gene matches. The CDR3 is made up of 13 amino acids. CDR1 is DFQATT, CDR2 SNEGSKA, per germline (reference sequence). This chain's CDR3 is CSARQGWSYEQYF. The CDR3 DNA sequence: TGCAGTGCTCGACAGGGGTGGTCCTACGAGCAGTACTTC.

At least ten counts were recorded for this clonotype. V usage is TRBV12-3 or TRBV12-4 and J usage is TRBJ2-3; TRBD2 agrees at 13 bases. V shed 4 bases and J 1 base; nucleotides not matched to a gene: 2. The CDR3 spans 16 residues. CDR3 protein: CASSSTSGGGTDTQYF. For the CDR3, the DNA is TGTGCCAGCAGTTCCACTAGCGGGGGGGGCACAGATACGCAGTATTTT.

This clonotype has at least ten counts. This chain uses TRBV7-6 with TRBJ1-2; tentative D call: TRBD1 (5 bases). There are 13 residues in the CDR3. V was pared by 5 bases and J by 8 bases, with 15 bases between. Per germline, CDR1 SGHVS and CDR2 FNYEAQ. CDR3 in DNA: TGTGCCAGCAGCATTGCCCCCGGGGACGGCTACACCTTC. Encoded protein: CASSIAPGDGYTF.

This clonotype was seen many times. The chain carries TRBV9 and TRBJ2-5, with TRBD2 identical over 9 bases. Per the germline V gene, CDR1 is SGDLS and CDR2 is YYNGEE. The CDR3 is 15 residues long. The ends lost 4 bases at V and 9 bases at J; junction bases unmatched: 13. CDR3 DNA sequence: TGTGCCAGCAGCCCCAGGAAGGTTGGGACTAGCCCCCAGTACTTC. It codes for CASSPRKVGTSPQYF.

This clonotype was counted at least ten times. The CDR3, as DNA: TGCGCCAGCAGCCGGGGATTGGATGGAAACACCATATATTTT. Amino acid sequence: CASSRGLDGNTIYF. The chain links TRBV10-2 to TRBJ1-3; D is undetermined. The CDR3 sequence is 14 residues long. V lost 6 bases and J 3 bases, leaving 12 bases between the germline ends. Germline CDR1 WSHSY, CDR2 SAAADI.

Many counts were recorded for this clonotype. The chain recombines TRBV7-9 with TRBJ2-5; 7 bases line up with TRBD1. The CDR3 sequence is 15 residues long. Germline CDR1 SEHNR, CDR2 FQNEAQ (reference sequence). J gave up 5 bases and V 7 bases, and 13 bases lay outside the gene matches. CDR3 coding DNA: TGTGCCAGCAACAGTTGGGACAGTTCGTGGGAGACCCAGTACTTC. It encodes CASNSWDSSWETQYF.

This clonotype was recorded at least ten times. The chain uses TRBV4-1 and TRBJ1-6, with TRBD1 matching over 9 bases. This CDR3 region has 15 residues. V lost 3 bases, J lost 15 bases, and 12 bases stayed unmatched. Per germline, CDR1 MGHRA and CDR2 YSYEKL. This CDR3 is CASSHPLTGGRFLHF. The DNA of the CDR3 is TGCGCCAGCAGCCACCCCCTAACAGGGGGCAGATTCCTCCACTTT.

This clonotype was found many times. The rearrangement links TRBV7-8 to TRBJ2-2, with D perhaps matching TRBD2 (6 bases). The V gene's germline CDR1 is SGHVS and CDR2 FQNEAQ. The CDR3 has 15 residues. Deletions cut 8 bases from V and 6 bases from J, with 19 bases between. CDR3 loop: CASLLRDWGSGELFF. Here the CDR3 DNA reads TGTGCCAGCTTACTACGGGACTGGGGGTCCGGGGAGCTGTTTTTT.

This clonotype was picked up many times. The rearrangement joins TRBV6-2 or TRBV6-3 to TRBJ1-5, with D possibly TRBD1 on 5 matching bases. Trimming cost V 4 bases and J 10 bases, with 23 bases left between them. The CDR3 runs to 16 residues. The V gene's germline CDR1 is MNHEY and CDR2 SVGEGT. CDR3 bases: TGTGCCAGCAGTTCAATTTACAGGACTTGGCCCCGACCCCAGCATTTT. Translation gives CASSSIYRTWPRPQHF.

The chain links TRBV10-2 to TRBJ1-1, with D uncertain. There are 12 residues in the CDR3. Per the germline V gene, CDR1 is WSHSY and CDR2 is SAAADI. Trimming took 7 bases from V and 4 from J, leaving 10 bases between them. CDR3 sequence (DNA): TGCGCCAGCACAGGACTCCTCACTGAAGCTTTCTTT. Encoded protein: CASTGLLTEAFF.